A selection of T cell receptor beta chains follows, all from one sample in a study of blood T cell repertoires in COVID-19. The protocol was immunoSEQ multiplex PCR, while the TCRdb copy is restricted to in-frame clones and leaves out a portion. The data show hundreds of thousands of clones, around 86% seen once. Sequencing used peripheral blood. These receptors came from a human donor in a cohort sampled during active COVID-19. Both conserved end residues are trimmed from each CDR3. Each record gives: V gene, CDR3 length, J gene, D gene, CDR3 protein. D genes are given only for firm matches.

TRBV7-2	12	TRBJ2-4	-	ASSLAGGQNIQY
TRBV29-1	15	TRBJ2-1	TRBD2	SVISVAGSYVDNEQF
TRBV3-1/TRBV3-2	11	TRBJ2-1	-	ASSQDRGEKSF
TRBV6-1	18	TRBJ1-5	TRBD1	ASSEERGTGAEVSNQPQH
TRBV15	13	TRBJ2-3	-	ATSRELATQVTQY
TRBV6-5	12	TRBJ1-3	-	ASSPTVTGNTIY
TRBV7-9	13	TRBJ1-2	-	ASSPTAEGYYGYT
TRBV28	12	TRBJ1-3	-	ASNRGMAGNTIY
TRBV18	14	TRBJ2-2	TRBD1	ASSPLPAGGPGELF
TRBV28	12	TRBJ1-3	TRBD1	ASTLGQVGNTIY
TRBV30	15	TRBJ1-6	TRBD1	ASTQPGQGTYNSPLH
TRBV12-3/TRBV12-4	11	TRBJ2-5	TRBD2	ASRLAGVETQY
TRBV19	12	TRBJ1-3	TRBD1	ASRPTGAGNTIY
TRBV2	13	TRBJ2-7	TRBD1	ASSGDRKGIYEQY
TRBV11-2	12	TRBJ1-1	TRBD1	ASSSQGARTEAF
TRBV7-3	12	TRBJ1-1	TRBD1	ASSLQGENTEAF
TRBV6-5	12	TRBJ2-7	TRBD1	ASRRGQGMNEQY
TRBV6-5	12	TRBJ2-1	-	ASRNRGLYNEQF
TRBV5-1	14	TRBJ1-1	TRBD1	ASSPEGGRRDTEAF
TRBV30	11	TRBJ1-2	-	AWSVLNNYGYT
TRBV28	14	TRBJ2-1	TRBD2	ASSSQTSGRRYEQF
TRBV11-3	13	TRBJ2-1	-	ASSLVSGGGNEQF
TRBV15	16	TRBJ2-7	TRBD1	ATSRTPPPGQGAYEQY
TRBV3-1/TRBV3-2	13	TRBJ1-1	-	ASSPIAGGDTEAF
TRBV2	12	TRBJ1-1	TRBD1	ASSKTGRITEAF
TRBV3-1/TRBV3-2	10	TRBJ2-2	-	ASETIGGELF
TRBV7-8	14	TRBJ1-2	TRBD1	ASSSSGTAINYGYT
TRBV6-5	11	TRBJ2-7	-	ASSPLGEYEQY
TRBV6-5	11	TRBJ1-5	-	ASTVGSNQPQH
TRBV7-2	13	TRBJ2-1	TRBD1	ASSLAQGAYNEQF
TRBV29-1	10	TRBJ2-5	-	SGTAERETQY
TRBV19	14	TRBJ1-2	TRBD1	ASSRDRGAPNYGYT
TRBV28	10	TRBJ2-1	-	ASSLGRNEQF
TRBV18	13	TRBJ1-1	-	ASSKTGPENTEAF
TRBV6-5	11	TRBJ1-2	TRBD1	ASRTTGGDGYT
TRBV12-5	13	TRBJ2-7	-	ASGLVLGKGYEQY
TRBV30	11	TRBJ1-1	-	AWSEGPNTEAF
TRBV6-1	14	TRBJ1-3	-	ASSEVLGGTGNTIY
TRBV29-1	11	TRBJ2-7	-	SVVAVQGHEQY
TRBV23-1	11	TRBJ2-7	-	AGTRGGSYEQY
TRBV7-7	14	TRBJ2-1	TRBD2	ASSLGVGGSYNEQF
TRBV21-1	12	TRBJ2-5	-	ASSRYRGRETQY
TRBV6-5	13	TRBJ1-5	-	ASSAIQVSNQPQH
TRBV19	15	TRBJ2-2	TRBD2	ASSTRGLAMRGLELF
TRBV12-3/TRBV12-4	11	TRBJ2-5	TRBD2	ASSSGGQETQY
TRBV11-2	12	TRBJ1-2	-	ATRLNSPNYGYT
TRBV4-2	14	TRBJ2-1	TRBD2	ASSQDGTSGDNEQF
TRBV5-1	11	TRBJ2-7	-	ASSLAAGYEQY
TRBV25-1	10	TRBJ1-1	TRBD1	ASSSTGGLAF
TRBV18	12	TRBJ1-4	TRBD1	ASSPGDSGEKLF
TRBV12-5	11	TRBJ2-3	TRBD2	ASAASGGDTQY
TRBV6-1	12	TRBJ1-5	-	ASSERWADQPQH
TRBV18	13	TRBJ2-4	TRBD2	ASSPTTSGKNIQY
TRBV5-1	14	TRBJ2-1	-	ASSARTGNGVNEQF
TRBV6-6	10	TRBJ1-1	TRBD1	ASSQGVTEAF
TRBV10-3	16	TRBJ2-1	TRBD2	AIRAVVWRGNSYNEQF